The 26 T cell receptor beta chains below come from one sample, sequenced in a study of control samples from healthy donors and cancer patients. Assay: immunoSEQ multiplex PCR; the TCRdb copy retains only in-frame clones and omits some. The sample includes over 90,000 clones, 85% to 90% of them seen just once. Sequenced material: PBMCs. These TCRs come from a man aged 55 to 70 with lung cancer.

This chain links TRBV7-9 with TRBJ2-3; D gene uncertain. The germline gives CDR1 SEHNR, CDR2 FQNEAQ (reference sequence). The CDR3 spans 14 residues. The V end lost 5 bases, the J end lost 2 bases, and 11 bases lay between the germline ends. The CDR3: CASSEELSTDTQYF. In DNA, the CDR3 is TGTGCCAGCAGCGAGGAGCTTTCCACAGATACGCAGTATTTT. Looking up the rest from reference TRBV7-9 and TRBJ2-3 gives the full variable domain: DTGVSQNPRHKITKRGQNVTFRCDPISEHNRLYWYRQTLGQGPEFLTYFQNEAQLEKSRLLSDRFSAERPKGSFSTLEIQRTEQGDSAMYLCASSEELSTDTQYFGPGTRLTVL.

In its sample, this clone was seen once. This chain links TRBV2 with TRBJ1-2; tentatively, D is TRBD1 (6 bases). The length of the CDR3 is 13 residues. From germline, CDR1 is SNHLY and CDR2 FYNNEI. Trimming pared 3 bases from V and 2 bases from J, leaving 7 bases between. The CDR3 region is CASSDRGNYGYTF. The CDR3 bases are TGTGCCAGCAGTGACAGGGGAAACTATGGCTACACCTTC.

The chain is built from TRBV11-3 and TRBJ1-1; no reliable D call. V lost 0 bases and J lost 4, with 9 bases in between. Germline loops: CDR1 SGHNT, CDR2 YENEEA. The CDR3 is 14 residues long. The CDR3 is CASSLDYEGTEAFF. The CDR3 region has the DNA TGTGCCAGCAGCTTAGATTACGAGGGCACTGAAGCTTTCTTT.

The V and J genes are TRBV18 and TRBJ2-7, with D possibly matching TRBD2 (6 bases). The V end lost 4 bases, the J end lost 1 base, and 11 bases lay between the germline ends. Germline assignment: CDR1 KGHSH and CDR2 LQKENI. The CDR3 sequence is 14 residues long. The CDR3 loop is CASSQPGRSYEQYF. The CDR3 coding sequence is TGTGCCAGCTCACAACCCGGGAGATCCTACGAGCAGTACTTC.

This chain's CDR3 is CASSGEDSYSAANTEAFF. As DNA, the CDR3 is TGCGCCAGCAGCGGGGAGGACAGCTACTCTGCCGCGAACACTGAAGCTTTCTTT. The chain has TRBV5-1 and TRBJ1-1; D may be TRBD1 (6 bases). V lost 4 bases and J lost 1, with 23 bases in between. The CDR3 length is 18 residues. Germline V gene data show CDR1 as SGHRS and CDR2 as YFSETQ.

This clone was seen only once. The chain employs TRBV19 and TRBJ2-7; 8 positions agree with TRBD2. The J segment lost 2 bases and the V segment lost 5 bases, leaving 5 bases of the junction unmatched. The CDR3 totals 14 residues. Per the germline V gene, CDR1 is LNHDA and CDR2 is SQIVND (reference sequence). The CDR3 DNA follows: TGTGCCAGTAGTCCCGGGAGGGGGACCTACGAGCAGTACGTC. Its translation: CASSPGRGTYEQYV.

The V and J genes are TRBV5-3 and TRBJ2-7; no firm D call. TRBV5-3 counts as an open reading frame of uncertain function. The CDR3 length is 15 residues. V gave up 4 bases and J gave up 0 bases, with 14 bases separating them. The CDR3 coding sequence is TGTGCCAGAAGCCGAAAGGTTCACAACTCCTACGAGCAGTACTTC. It specifies CARSRKVHNSYEQYF.

The chain joins TRBV6-5 to TRBJ2-1, with a tentative D call TRBD1 (5 bases). The CDR3 is 13 amino acids. Germline lookup yields CDR1 MNHEY and CDR2 SVGAGI. V lost 7 bases and J lost 5, with 12 bases in between. The CDR3 sequence: CASKIGVDNEQFF. The CDR3, as DNA: TGTGCCAGCAAGATAGGGGTGGACAATGAGCAGTTCTTC.

This chain links TRBV5-1 with TRBJ1-4, with no clear D. CDR1 is SGHRS, CDR2 YFSETQ, per germline. This CDR3 spans 13 amino acids. Deletions cut 6 bases from V and 1 base from J, with 7 bases between. DNA of the CDR3: TGCGCCAGCAATAGGGAAACTAATGAAAAACTGTTTTTT. As protein: CASNRETNEKLFF.

V and J are TRBV5-1 and TRBJ2-3; 8 nucleotides match TRBD1. The germline gives CDR1 SGHRS, CDR2 YFSETQ. This CDR3 spans 13 amino acids. The V segment lost 7 bases and the J segment 6 bases; nucleotides outside the gene matches: 7. The CDR3 coding sequence is TGCGCCAGCGAGCAGGGGGCGGAGGATACGCAGTATTTT. Amino acid sequence: CASEQGAEDTQYF.

V gene TRBV6-6 combines with J gene TRBJ2-1, with 10 positions matching TRBD1. J gave up 5 bases and V 4 bases, and 8 bases lay outside the gene matches. CDR3 length: 16 residues. Germline V CDR1 and CDR2: MNHNY, SVGAGI (reference sequence). The CDR3 bases are TGTGCCAGCAGTTCCCCCGGGACAGGGGTTGACAATGAGCAGTTCTTC. Translated, it gives CASSSPGTGVDNEQFF.

The chain joins TRBV5-6 to TRBJ2-7; D unclear. CDR1 SGHDT and CDR2 YYEEEE come from the germline V gene. Deletions cut 0 bases from V and 0 bases from J, with 10 bases between. The CDR3 has 15 residues. CDR3 loop: CASSLGRFSSYEQYV. The CDR3 nucleotides read TGTGCCAGCAGCTTGGGCAGGTTTAGCTCCTACGAGCAGTACGTC.

This clone was counted once. The chain carries TRBV6-5 and TRBJ1-4; D is undetermined. Germline values: CDR1 MNHEY, CDR2 SVGAGI. Trimming took off 2 bases at V and 11 bases at J, with 12 bases between the two ends. The CDR3 sequence is 13 residues long. In DNA, the CDR3 is TGTGCCAGCAGTTACACCTACAACGAGAAACTGTTTTTT. Its protein is CASSYTYNEKLFF.

The rearrangement uses TRBV11-2 and TRBJ2-7, with D possibly being TRBD1 or TRBD2 (5 bases each). Trimming stripped 4 bases from V and 2 bases from J, with 15 bases between. CDR1 and CDR2 (germline): SGHAT, FQNNGV. This CDR3 region has 15 residues. CDR3 in amino acids: CASSWNRDGTYEQYF. The DNA for the CDR3 is TGTGCCAGCAGCTGGAACCGGGACGGGACCTACGAGCAGTACTTC. The variable domain in full, with the rest retrieved from reference TRBV11-2 and TRBJ2-7, is EAGVAQSPRYKIIEKRQSVAFWCNPISGHATLYWYQQILGQGPKLLIQFQNNGVVDDSQLPKDRFSAERLKGVDSTLKIQPAKLEDSAVYLCASSWNRDGTYEQYFGPGTRLTVT.

This chain connects TRBV10-2 to TRBJ1-2, with D possibly matching TRBD1 (5 bases). The CDR3 consists of 11 residues. Germline V gene data show CDR1 as WSHSY and CDR2 as SAAADI. The V gene lost 7 bases and the J gene lost 7 bases, with 10 bases spanning the gap. The CDR3 sequence: CASTTGLGYTF. The CDR3 DNA sequence: TGCGCCAGCACCACAGGTCTTGGCTACACCTTC.

V gene TRBV2 combines with J gene TRBJ2-7; D gene unclear. Germline-derived CDR1 and CDR2 are SNHLY and FYNNEI. There are 13 residues in the CDR3. V lost 2 bases and J lost 3, with 8 bases in between. The CDR3 DNA sequence: TGTGCCAGCAGTGAATCCCGGTACTACGAGCAGTACGTC. Its translation: CASSESRYYEQYV.

This clone appeared once. V is TRBV5-4 and J is TRBJ2-3; the D gene could be TRBD1 or TRBD2 (5 bases each). V gave up 4 bases and J gave up 4 bases, with 13 bases separating them. Germline V gene sequence: CDR1 SGHNT, CDR2 YYREEE (reference sequence). There are 14 residues in the CDR3. The DNA of the CDR3 is TGTGCCAGCAGCCCGGGGCAGTTAGCAGATACGCAGTATTTT. Translating it yields CASSPGQLADTQYF.

This sequence joins TRBV9 and TRBJ1-4; D unclear. The CDR3 is made up of 12 amino acids. Trimming cost V 2 bases and J 5 bases, with 4 bases left between them. Germline V gene lookup returns CDR1 SGDLS and CDR2 YYNGEE. Written as DNA, the CDR3 is TGTGCCAGCAGCGTGGGGAATGAAAAACTGTTTTTT. Its protein product is CASSVGNEKLFF.

Here the CDR3 DNA reads TGTGCCAGCAGCTACTATCGGGGGGGTCTCCATGAGCAGTTCTTC. Translating gives CASSYYRGGLHEQFF. The chain combines TRBV14 with TRBJ2-1, with 8 nucleotides matching TRBD2. Germline lookup yields CDR1 SGHDN and CDR2 FVKESK. V trimming: 5 bases; J trimming: 8 bases; junction bases outside the gene matches: 11. The CDR3 length is 15 residues.

J is TRBJ1-3 and V is TRBV9; perhaps TRBD1 as D (5 bases). The CDR3 is made up of 16 amino acids. V was clipped by 4 bases and J by 4 bases, with 18 bases between them. The germline V gene has CDR1 SGDLS and CDR2 YYNGEE. The CDR3 reads CASSTRRVSQGNTIYF. CDR3 DNA: TGTGCCAGCAGCACCCGCAGGGTGAGTCAAGGAAACACCATATATTTT.

The gene calls are TRBV18 and TRBJ1-2; D is unclear. Trimming removed 3 bases at V and 2 bases at J, with 13 bases between. This CDR3 has 15 amino acids. Germline CDR1 reads KGHSH; CDR2 reads LQKENI. DNA for the CDR3: TGTGCCAGCTCACCTCAGGTGGGCGACAACTATGGCTACACCTTC. This encodes CASSPQVGDNYGYTF.

The chain joins TRBV4-1 to TRBJ1-1, with 7 bases that match TRBD1. J lost 0 bases, V lost 2 bases, and 3 bases had no gene match. CDR3 length equals 15 residues. The V gene's germline CDR1 is MGHRA and CDR2 YSYEKL. CDR3 bases: TGCGCCAGCAGCCAATGGACAGGTTTGAACACTGAAGCTTTCTTT. It encodes CASSQWTGLNTEAFF.

The chain links TRBV18 to TRBJ2-7; TRBD1 might be the D (7 bases). V lost 3 bases and J 4 bases, leaving 16 bases between the germline ends. Germline V gene data show CDR1 as KGHSH and CDR2 as LQKENI. The CDR3 loop spans 15 amino acids. DNA of the CDR3: TGTGCCAGCTCACCGGAGGACAGGAGGGTGTACGAGCAGTACTTC. Its protein product is CASSPEDRRVYEQYF. Looking up the rest from reference TRBV18 and TRBJ2-7 gives the full variable domain: NAGVMQNPRHLVRRRGQEARLRCSPMKGHSHVYWYRQLPEEGLKFMVYLQKENIIDESGMPKERFSAEFPKEGPSILRIQQVVRGDSAAYFCASSPEDRRVYEQYFGPGTRLTVT.

This clone was picked up one time. This sequence joins TRBV7-2 and TRBJ1-6, with D perhaps matching TRBD1 (5 bases). This CDR3 has 15 residues. V lost 0 bases, J lost 5 bases, and 8 bases lay in between. CDR1 and CDR2 (germline): SGHTA, FQGNSA. CDR3 DNA sequence: TGTGCCAGCAGCTTAGCACAGGTGAATAATTCACCCCTCCACTTT. Translation gives CASSLAQVNNSPLHF.

The CDR3, as DNA: TGTGCCAGCAGCTCGGGGGGAGGGAATGAGCAGTTCTTC. Its translation is CASSSGGGNEQFF. This chain joins TRBV7-2 and TRBJ2-1; TRBD2 agrees at 7 bases. V dropped 4 bases and J dropped 7; count of bases not matched to a gene: 4. CDR1 and CDR2 (germline): SGHTA, FQGNSA. CDR3 length equals 13 residues. The whole variable domain, remainder taken from reference TRBV7-2 and TRBJ2-1, is GAGVSQSPSNKVTEKGKDVELRCDPISGHTALYWYRQSLGQGLEFLIYFQGNSAPDKSGLPSDRFSAERTGGSVSTLTIQRTQQEDSAVYLCASSSGGGNEQFFGPGTRLTVL.

This CDR3 reads CASRTSGTGGDGYTF. CDR3 nucleotides: TGCGCCAGCAGAACATCCGGGACAGGGGGTGATGGCTACACCTTC. V usage is TRBV5-1 and J usage is TRBJ1-2; 11 bases line up with TRBD1. The CDR3 runs 15 residues. CDR1 is SGHRS and CDR2 is YFSETQ in the germline V gene. V lost 5 bases to trimming and J lost 6 bases; unmatched junction nucleotides: 9.